This paragraph reports one T cell receptor beta chain. Its antigen specificity is not known. No much larger clonotype is one base removed from it; base qualities were not supplied. The data originate from a study of T cell repertoires in cytomegalovirus infection (dated by TCRdb to between 2018 and 2020). For the wider study: Peptide stimulations targeted recently identified HLA-C-restricted CMV epitopes, whose presentation resists viral immunomodulation, together with well-studied HLA-B-restricted epitopes. Donor HLA type was relevant to the analysis, as public TCR beta signatures indicated carriage of CMV infection together with the matching HLA type.

The sequencer listed for this sample is Illumina HiSeq 1500. TCRdb trimmed public reads at Q25 via fastp, called clones via MiXCR and kept in-frame beta chains. Each entry merges the rows of one CDR3 protein and shows their most common DNA and genes. This sample comprises roughly 860,000 distinct CDR3 sequences, approximately 30% of them detected only once. The ten most abundant clones make up roughly 12% of the sample. What the work shows at the level of the full study, not this receptor alone: Carriers of CMV infection plus the relevant HLA type were discriminated by the cumulative frequency of public TCR beta family members in the study cohort and in an independent roughly 400-donor cohort. The ex vivo response was dominated by HLA-C-restricted CMV-specific TCR beta clonotypes, which also provided the single most frequent clonotype in two of eight donors.

This specimen's treatment or condition label, interpreted: in vitro stimulation with specific CMV peptide epitopes to enrich CMV-specific T cells. Sequencing used cultured CD8+ T cells from PBMCs, obtained from culture after CMV antigen stimulation. This TCR was recovered from a human donor in good health (CMV status not recorded). Some clones in this sample may be carry-over from other donors' samples.

CDR3 protein: CASSHNPDFQGPDNSPLHF. The nucleotide sequence reads TGTGCCAGCAGTCATAATCCGGATTTCCAGGGGCCGGATAATTCACCCCTCCACTTT. Here the chain combines TRBV6-2 or TRBV6-3 and TRBJ1-6; matching of 6 bases hints at TRBD1 as the D gene. The CDR3 spans 19 residues, from the cysteine through the phenylalanine. The kept DNA is CDR3 alone, 57 bases in frame from the first base. As encoded in the germline V gene, CDR1 is MNHEY while CDR2 is SVGEGT. Trimming at the junction amounts to 5 bases on V and 5 bases on J, and the germline ends lie 25 bases apart.